The TCR beta chain described here comes from a study of blood T cell repertoires in COVID-19. Repertoires were generated with immunoSEQ multiplex PCR, while TCRdb's copy carries only in-frame clones and drops some. The table records 200,000 or so clones, roughly 80% of them present only once. This CDR3 region has 13 residues. Germline assignment: CDR1 MNHEY and CDR2 SVGAGI. The J segment lost 7 bases and the V segment lost 7 bases, leaving 9 bases of the junction unmatched. This chain connects TRBV6-5 to TRBJ1-2; 7 bases line up with TRBD1. Specimen: peripheral blood. The source is a woman at least 80 years old with COVID-19, enrolled during active disease. CDR3 amino acids: CASTQGERSGYTF. The CDR3 DNA reads as TGTGCCAGCACTCAGGGGGAGAGAAGTGGCTACACCTTC.